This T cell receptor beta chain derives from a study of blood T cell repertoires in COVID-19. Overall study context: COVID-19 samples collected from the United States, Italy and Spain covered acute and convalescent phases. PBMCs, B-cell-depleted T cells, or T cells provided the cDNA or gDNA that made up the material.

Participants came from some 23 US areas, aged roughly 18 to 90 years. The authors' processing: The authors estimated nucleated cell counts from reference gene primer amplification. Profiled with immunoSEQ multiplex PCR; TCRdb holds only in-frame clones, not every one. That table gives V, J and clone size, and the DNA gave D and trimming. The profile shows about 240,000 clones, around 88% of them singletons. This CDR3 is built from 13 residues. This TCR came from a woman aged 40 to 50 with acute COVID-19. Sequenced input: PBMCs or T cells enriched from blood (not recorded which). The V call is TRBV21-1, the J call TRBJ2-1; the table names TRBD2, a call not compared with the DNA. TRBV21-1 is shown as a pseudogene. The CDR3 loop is CASSPRLDNEQFF. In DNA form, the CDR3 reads TGTGCCAGCAGCCCCCGACTTGACAATGAGCAGTTCTTC.